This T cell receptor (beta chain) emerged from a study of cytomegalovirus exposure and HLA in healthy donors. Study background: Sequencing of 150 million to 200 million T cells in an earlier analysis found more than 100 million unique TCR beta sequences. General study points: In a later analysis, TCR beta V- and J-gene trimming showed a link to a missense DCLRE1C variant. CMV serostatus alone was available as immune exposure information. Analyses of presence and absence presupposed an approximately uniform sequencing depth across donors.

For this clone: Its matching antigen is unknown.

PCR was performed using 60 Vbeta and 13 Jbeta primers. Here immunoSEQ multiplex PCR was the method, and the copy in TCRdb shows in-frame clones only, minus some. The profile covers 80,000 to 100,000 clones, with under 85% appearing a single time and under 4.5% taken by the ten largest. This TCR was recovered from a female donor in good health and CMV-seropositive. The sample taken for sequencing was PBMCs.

CDR3 in amino acids: CASSIGTPYEQYF. Here the CDR3 DNA reads TGTGCCAGTAGTATAGGGACACCCTACGAGCAGTACTTC. This sequence joins TRBV19 and TRBJ2-7, with D possibly matching TRBD1 (5 bases). In germline, CDR1 is LNHDA, CDR2 SQIVND (reference sequence). This CDR3 region has 13 residues. The germline V and J ends were trimmed by 1 base and 2 bases, with 6 bases remaining between them. The full variable domain, completed using reference TRBV19 and TRBJ2-7, is DGGITQSPKYLFRKEGQNVTLSCEQNLNHDAMYWYRQDPGQGLRLIYYSQIVNDFQKGDIAEGYSVSREKKESFPLTVTSAQKNPTAFYLCASSIGTPYEQYFGPGTRLTVT.